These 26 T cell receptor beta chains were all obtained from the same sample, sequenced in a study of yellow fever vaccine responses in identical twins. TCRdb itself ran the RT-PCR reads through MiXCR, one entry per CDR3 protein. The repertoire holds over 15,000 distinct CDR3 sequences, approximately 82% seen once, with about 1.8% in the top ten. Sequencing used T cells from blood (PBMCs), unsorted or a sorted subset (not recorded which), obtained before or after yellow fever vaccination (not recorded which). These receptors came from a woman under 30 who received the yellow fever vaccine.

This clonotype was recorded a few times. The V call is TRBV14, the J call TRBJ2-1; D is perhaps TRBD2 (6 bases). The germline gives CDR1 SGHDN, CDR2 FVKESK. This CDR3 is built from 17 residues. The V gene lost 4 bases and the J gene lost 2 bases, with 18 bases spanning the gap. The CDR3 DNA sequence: TGTGCCAGCAGCCCCGATCCAACTAGCCCCCCCTACAATGAGCAGTTCTTC. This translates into CASSPDPTSPPYNEQFF. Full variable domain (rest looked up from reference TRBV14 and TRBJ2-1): EAGVTQFPSHSVIEKGQTVTLRCDPISGHDNLYWYRRVMGKEIKFLLHFVKESKQDESGMPNNRFLAERTGGTYSTLKVQPAELEDSGVYFCASSPDPTSPPYNEQFFGPGTRLTVL.

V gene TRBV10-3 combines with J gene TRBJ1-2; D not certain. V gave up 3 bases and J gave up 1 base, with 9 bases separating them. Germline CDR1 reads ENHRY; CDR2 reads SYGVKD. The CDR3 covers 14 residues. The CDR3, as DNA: TGTGCCATCAGTGATGGGCTCCTTAACTATGGCTACACCTTC. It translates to CAISDGLLNYGYTF.

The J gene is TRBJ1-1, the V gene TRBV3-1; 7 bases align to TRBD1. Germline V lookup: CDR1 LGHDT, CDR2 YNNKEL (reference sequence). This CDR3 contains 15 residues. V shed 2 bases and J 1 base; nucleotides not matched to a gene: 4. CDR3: CASSQRGQRNTEAFF. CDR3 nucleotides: TGTGCCAGCAGCCAAAGGGGGCAAAGGAACACTGAAGCTTTCTTT.

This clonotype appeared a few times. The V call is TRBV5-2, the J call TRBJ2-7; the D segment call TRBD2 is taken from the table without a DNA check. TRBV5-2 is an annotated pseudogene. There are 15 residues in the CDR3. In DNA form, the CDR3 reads TGCGCCAGCAGCTATAGTAATAGCGGGACCTACGAGCAGTACTTC. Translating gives CASSYSNSGTYEQYF.

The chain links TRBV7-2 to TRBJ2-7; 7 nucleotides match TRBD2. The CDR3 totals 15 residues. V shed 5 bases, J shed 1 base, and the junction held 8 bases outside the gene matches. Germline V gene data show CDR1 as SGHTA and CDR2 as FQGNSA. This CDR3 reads CASSPTTSASYEQYF. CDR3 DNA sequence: TGTGCCAGCAGCCCGACCACTAGCGCGTCCTACGAGCAGTACTTC.

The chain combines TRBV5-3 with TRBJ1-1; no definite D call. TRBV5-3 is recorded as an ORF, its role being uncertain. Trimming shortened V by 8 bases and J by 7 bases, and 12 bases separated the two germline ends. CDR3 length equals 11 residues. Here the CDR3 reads CASRAQHEAFF. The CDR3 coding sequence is TGTGCCAGTAGGGCACAGCATGAAGCTTTCTTT.

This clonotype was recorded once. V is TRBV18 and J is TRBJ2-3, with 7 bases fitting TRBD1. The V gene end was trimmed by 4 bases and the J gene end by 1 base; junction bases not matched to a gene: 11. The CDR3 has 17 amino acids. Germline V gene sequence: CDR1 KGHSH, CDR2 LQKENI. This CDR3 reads CASSRDSQPPGTDTQYF. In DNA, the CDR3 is TGTGCCAGCTCACGGGACAGCCAACCCCCAGGCACAGATACGCAGTATTTT.

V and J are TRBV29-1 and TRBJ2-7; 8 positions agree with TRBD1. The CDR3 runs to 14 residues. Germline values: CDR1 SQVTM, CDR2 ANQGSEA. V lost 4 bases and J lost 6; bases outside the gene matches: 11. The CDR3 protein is CSVGGQGAVFEQYF. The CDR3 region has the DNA TGCAGCGTTGGGGGGCAGGGGGCTGTATTCGAGCAGTACTTC.

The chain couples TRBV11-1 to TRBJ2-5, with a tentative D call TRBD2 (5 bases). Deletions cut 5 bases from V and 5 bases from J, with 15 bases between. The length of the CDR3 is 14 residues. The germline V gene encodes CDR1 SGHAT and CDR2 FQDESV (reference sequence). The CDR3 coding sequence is TGTGCCAGCAGCCCGAGGAGGTTAACGGAGACCCAGTACTTC. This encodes CASSPRRLTETQYF.

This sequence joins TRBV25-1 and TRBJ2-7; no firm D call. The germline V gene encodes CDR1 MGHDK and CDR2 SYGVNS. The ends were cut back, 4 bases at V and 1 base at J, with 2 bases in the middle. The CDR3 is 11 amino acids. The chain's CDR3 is CASSGSYEQYF. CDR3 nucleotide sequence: TGTGCCAGCAGTGGTTCCTACGAGCAGTACTTC.

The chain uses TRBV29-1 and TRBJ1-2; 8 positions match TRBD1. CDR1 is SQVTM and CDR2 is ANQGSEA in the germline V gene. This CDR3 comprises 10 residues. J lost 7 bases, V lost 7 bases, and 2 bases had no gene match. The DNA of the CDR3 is TGCAGCGCAGGGGGCAGTGGCTACACCTTC. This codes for CSAGGSGYTF.

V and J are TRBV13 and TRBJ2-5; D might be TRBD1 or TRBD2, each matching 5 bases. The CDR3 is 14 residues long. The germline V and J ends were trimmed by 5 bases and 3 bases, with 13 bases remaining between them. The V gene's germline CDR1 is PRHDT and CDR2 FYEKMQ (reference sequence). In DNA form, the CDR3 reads TGTGCCAGCAGCGAGATTGGGGGTAAAGAGACCCAGTACTTC. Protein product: CASSEIGGKETQYF.

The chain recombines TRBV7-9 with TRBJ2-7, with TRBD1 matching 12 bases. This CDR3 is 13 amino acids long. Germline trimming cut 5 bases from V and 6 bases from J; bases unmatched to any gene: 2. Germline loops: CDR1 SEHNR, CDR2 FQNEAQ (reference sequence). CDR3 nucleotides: TGTGCCAGCAGCCTGGGACAGGGGGCCGAGCAGTACTTC. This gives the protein CASSLGQGAEQYF. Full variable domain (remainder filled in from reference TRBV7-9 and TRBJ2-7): DTGVSQNPRHKITKRGQNVTFRCDPISEHNRLYWYRQTLGQGPEFLTYFQNEAQLEKSRLLSDRFSAERPKGSFSTLEIQRTEQGDSAMYLCASSLGQGAEQYFGPGTRLTVT.

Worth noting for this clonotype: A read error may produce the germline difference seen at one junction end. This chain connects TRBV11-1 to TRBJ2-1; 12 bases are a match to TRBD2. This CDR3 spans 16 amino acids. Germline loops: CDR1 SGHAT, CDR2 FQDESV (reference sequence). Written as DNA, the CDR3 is TGTGCCGGCAGCCCCACTAGCGGGGGGCCTGTTAATGAGCAGTTCTTC. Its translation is CAGSPTSGGPVNEQFF.

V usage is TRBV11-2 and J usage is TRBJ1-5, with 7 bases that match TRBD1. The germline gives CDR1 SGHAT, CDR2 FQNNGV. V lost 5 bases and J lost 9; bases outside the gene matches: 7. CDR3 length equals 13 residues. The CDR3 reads CASSDRQGLPQHF. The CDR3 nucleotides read TGTGCCAGCAGCGACAGACAGGGACTGCCCCAGCATTTT.

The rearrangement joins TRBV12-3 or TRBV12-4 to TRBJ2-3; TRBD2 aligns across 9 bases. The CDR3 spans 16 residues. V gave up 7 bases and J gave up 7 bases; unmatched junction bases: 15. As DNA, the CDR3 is TGTGCCAGCACCTATTGGGCGGGAGGGCCTATATATACGCAGTATTTT. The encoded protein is CASTYWAGGPIYTQYF.

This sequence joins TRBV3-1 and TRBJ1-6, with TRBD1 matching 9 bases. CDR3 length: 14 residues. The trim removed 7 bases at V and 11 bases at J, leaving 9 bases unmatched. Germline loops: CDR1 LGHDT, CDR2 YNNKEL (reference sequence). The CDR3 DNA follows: TGTGCCAGCACTTTAGGACAGGGGTATCCACCCCTCCACTTT. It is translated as CASTLGQGYPPLHF.

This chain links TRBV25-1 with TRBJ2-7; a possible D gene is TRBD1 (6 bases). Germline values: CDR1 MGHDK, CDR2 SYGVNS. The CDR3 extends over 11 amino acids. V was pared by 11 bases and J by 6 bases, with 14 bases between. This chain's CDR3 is CAAIQGSEQYF. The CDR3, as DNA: TGTGCCGCAATACAGGGTTCCGAGCAGTACTTC.

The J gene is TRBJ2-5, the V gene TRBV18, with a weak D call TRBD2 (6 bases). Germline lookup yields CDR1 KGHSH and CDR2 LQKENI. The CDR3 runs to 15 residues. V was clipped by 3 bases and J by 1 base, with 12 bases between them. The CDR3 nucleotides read TGTGCCAGCTCACCGGAGGAGGGGATCCAAGAGACCCAGTACTTC. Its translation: CASSPEEGIQETQYF.

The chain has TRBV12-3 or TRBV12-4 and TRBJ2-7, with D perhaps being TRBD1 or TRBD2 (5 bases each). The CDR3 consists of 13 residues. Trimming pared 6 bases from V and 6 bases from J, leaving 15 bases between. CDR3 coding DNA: TGTGCCAGCAGGGTCGGGACGGCTACCGAGCAGTACTTC. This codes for CASRVGTATEQYF.

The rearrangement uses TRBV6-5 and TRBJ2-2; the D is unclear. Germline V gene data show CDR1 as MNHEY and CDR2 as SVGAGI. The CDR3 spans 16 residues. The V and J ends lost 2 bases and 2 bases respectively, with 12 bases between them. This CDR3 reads CASSYLGPHNTGELFF. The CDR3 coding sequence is TGTGCCAGCAGTTACCTAGGGCCCCATAACACCGGGGAGCTGTTTTTT.

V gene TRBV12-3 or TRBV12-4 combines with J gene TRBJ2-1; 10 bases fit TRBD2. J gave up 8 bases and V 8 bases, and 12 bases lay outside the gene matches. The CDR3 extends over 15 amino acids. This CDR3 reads CASLPASGGAYEQFF. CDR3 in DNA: TGTGCCAGCCTCCCGGCCAGCGGGGGGGCCTATGAGCAGTTCTTC.

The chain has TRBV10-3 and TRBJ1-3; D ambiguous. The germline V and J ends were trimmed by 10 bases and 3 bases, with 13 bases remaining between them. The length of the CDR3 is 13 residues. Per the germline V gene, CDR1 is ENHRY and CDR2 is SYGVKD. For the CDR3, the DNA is TGTGCCAATAGTGCGGGTATTGGAAACACCATATATTTT. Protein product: CANSAGIGNTIYF.

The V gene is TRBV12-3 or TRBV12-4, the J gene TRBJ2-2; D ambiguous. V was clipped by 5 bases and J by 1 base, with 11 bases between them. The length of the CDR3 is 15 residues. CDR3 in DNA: TGTGCCAGCAGTAGACCGCCGGGGAACACCGGGGAGCTGTTTTTT. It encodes CASSRPPGNTGELFF.

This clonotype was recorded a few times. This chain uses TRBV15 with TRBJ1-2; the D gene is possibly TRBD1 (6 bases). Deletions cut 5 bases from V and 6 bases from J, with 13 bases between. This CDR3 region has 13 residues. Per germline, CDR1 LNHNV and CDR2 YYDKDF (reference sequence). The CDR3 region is CATSASTGNGYTF. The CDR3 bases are TGTGCCACCAGCGCATCGACAGGAAATGGCTACACCTTC.

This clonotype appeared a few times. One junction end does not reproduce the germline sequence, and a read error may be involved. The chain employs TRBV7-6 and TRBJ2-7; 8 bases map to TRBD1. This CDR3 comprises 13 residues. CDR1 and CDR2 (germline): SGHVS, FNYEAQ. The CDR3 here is CASSSRQGMEQYF. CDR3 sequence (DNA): TGTGCCAGCAGCTCGCGACAGGGGATGGAGCAGTATTTC.